A selection of T cell receptor beta chains follows, all from one sample in a study of T cell repertoires in cytomegalovirus infection. A single record per CDR3 protein comes from TCRdb applying MiXCR to the reads. The sample lists 200,000 to 300,000 distinct CDR3 sequences, roughly an eighth seen once, with roughly 9.7% in the top ten. Sequenced sample: PBMCs. The receptors come from a human donor in good health (CMV status not recorded). Some clones in this sample may be carry-over from other donors' samples. The CDR3 runs from the conserved cysteine through the conserved F or W. A D gene is named only where the DNA matches it firmly. The size field is filled for only some rows; it gives once, few, many or a size class.

>few|TRBV19|TRBJ2-7|TRBD2
TGTGCCAGTTCTGCGACTAGCGGGAGCGTGTACGAGCAGTACTTC
CASSATSGSVYEQYF
>.|TRBV27|TRBJ2-6|.
TGTGCCAGCAGTAGTCACGAGGGTCTGGGCTCTGGGGCCAACGTCCTGACTTTC
CASSSHEGLGSGANVLTF
>many|TRBV7-3|TRBJ2-2|.
TGTGCCAGCAGCTCAGCGGGACAGTCGAACACCGGGGAGCTGTTTTTT
CASSSAGQSNTGELFF
>.|TRBV14|TRBJ2-1|.
TGTGCCAGCAGCCCCCTTAATACCTACAATGAGCAGTTCTTC
CASSPLNTYNEQFF
>many|TRBV7-8|TRBJ2-7|.
TGTGCCAGCAGCTTCGGGACTTTCTACGAGCAGTACTTC
CASSFGTFYEQYF
>many|TRBV11-2|TRBJ2-1|.
TGTGCCACCAAAACTAGCCCCACCTACAATGAGCAGTTCTTC
CATKTSPTYNEQFF
>many|TRBV7-9|TRBJ1-5|.
TGTGCCAGCAGCTTAGGGACAGCCACCAGCAATCAGCCCCAGCATTTT
CASSLGTATSNQPQHF
>.|TRBV6-6|TRBJ1-5|.
TGTGCCAGCAGCAAAGGGTGGCAGGGACCTAGCAATCAGCCCCAGCATTTT
CASSKGWQGPSNQPQHF
>.|TRBV20-1|TRBJ2-1|.
TGCAGTGCGGACGGCCGGGACGGAGGATACAATGAGCAGTTCTTC
CSADGRDGGYNEQFF
>.|TRBV5-1|TRBJ2-5|.
TGCGCCAGCAGCTTCGGCGGGGAGGAGACCCAGTACTTC
CASSFGGEETQYF
>few|TRBV5-1|TRBJ2-1|.
TGCGCCAGCAGCTTGGGCGGGGCCCGCAATGAGCAGTTCTTC
CASSLGGARNEQFF
>many|TRBV7-2|TRBJ2-7|TRBD2
TGTGCCAGCAGCGCCTCTAGCGGGGGGTTATCCTACGAGCAGTACTTC
CASSASSGGLSYEQYF
>.|TRBV20-1|TRBJ2-7|TRBD1
TGCAGTGCTGGAGGACAGGGGAACTACGAGCAGTACTTC
CSAGGQGNYEQYF
>.|TRBV6-5|TRBJ2-2|.
TGTGCCAGCAGTTACTCGAGGCACCACCTACAGAACACCGGGGAGCTGTTTTTT
CASSYSRHHLQNTGELFF
>many|TRBV7-2|TRBJ2-4|.
TGTGCCAGCAGCTTTCGAATGATAGCCAAAAACATTCAGTACTTC
CASSFRMIAKNIQYF
>.|TRBV29-1|TRBJ1-6|TRBD1
TGCAGCGTCGTACTCCCGGGACAGGGAGACTCACCCCTCCACTTT
CSVVLPGQGDSPLHF
>many|TRBV7-9|TRBJ2-3|.
TGTGCCAGCAGCTTAGTGAGGGAAGATACGCAGTATTTT
CASSLVREDTQYF
>.|TRBV12-3/TRBV12-4|TRBJ1-4|.
TGTGCCAGCAGCCCCTTGGGTGAAAAACTGTTTTTT
CASSPLGEKLFF
>.|TRBV20-1|TRBJ2-5|TRBD1
TGCAGTGCTAGAGCAGGGACAGGCTACGAGACCCAGTACTTC
CSARAGTGYETQYF
>many|TRBV12-3/TRBV12-4|TRBJ2-1|TRBD1
TGTGCCAGCAGTGCCGGGACAGGGGCTTGGAATGAGCAGTTCTTC
CASSAGTGAWNEQFF
>.|TRBV29-1|TRBJ1-4|.
TGCAGCGGGCGGACAGATCTGAATGAAAAACTGTTTTTT
CSGRTDLNEKLFF
>few|TRBV27|TRBJ2-7|TRBD2
TGTGCCAGCAGCCGGTTGGCGAGAACGGGAGGCCCCTACGAGCAGTACTTC
CASSRLARTGGPYEQYF
>.|TRBV29-1|TRBJ1-3|.
TGCAGCGCTGAGGGGACATCCGGAGGCACCATATATTTT
CSAEGTSGGTIYF
>few|TRBV3-1|TRBJ2-3|.
TGTGCCAGCAGCCAAGGGTTAACTAGCACAGATACGCAGTATTTT
CASSQGLTSTDTQYF
>.|TRBV20-1|TRBJ2-7|.
TGCAGTGCTATTAGACCCGGGAGCTACGAGCAGTACTTC
CSAIRPGSYEQYF
>few|TRBV5-4|TRBJ1-1|.
TGTGCCAGCAGCAATCTACCCCCTTACAGGAGGTTTGGAGCTTTCTTT
CASSNLPPYRRFGAFF
>few|TRBV4-3|TRBJ2-3|TRBD1
TGCGCCAGCAGCCAAGATTTCAGCCGGACAGGGGTTTCGTATACGCAGTATTTT
CASSQDFSRTGVSYTQYF
>few|TRBV19|TRBJ2-1|TRBD2
TGTGCCAGTAGGAGGACTAGCCTCGGGAATGAGCAGTTCTTC
CASRRTSLGNEQFF
>many|TRBV28|TRBJ2-7|.
TGTGCCAGCAGTTCCACGGACTGGGACGAGCAGTACTTC
CASSSTDWDEQYF
>many|TRBV7-8|TRBJ2-7|.
TGTGCCAGCAGCTTAGCACTCTCACGATTCCCCCACGAGCAGTACTTC
CASSLALSRFPHEQYF
>many|TRBV7-2|TRBJ2-2|TRBD1
TGTGCCAGCAGCTTAGAGGGACAGGGACTTTTCACCGGGGAGCTGTTTTTT
CASSLEGQGLFTGELFF
>many|TRBV6-2/TRBV6-3|TRBJ1-5|.
TGTGCCAGCATCAACCCCCGGGTCATCAATCAGCCCCAGCATTTT
CASINPRVINQPQHF
>many|TRBV7-2|TRBJ2-1|.
TGTGCCAGCGGGAGGGGGGCCTCCTACAATGAGCAGTTCTTC
CASGRGASYNEQFF
>.|TRBV27|TRBJ2-1|.
TGTGCCAGCAGTTTAAGGTCCAGGACACATAGCTCCTACAATGAGCAGTTCTTC
CASSLRSRTHSSYNEQFF
>few|TRBV20-1|TRBJ2-1|.
TGCAGTGCTAGAGTCCCAAACTCCTACAATGAGCAGTTCTTC
CSARVPNSYNEQFF
>.|TRBV5-1|TRBJ2-1|.
TGCGCCAGCAGCTTGGAGGTCGGGAGATCCTACAATGAGCAGTTCTTC
CASSLEVGRSYNEQFF
>.|TRBV15|TRBJ2-7|TRBD2
TGTGCCACCAGCAGAGGCTCCAGCGGGAGTATCTCCTACGAGCAGTACTTC
CATSRGSSGSISYEQYF
>.|TRBV29-1|TRBJ2-1|.
TGCAGCGTTGCCTCCGGGGCTAACCCGGTCAATGAGCAGTTCTTC
CSVASGANPVNEQFF
>.|TRBV4-2|TRBJ2-1|.
TGTGCCAGCAGCCAAGAGGACAGATCGTATGAGCAGTTCTTC
CASSQEDRSYEQFF
>.|TRBV7-9|TRBJ1-2|TRBD1
TGTGCCAGCAGCCCCTTCGGACAGGGTGGATATGGCTACACCTTC
CASSPFGQGGYGYTF
>many|TRBV7-2|TRBJ1-2|.
TGTGCCAGCAGCCCGACGGCGGACTATGGCTACACCTTC
CASSPTADYGYTF
>few|TRBV6-2/TRBV6-3|TRBJ2-1|TRBD1
TGTGCCAGCAGTCCCCACGGGGCAGGGGGAAGCTACAATGAGCAGTTCTTC
CASSPHGAGGSYNEQFF